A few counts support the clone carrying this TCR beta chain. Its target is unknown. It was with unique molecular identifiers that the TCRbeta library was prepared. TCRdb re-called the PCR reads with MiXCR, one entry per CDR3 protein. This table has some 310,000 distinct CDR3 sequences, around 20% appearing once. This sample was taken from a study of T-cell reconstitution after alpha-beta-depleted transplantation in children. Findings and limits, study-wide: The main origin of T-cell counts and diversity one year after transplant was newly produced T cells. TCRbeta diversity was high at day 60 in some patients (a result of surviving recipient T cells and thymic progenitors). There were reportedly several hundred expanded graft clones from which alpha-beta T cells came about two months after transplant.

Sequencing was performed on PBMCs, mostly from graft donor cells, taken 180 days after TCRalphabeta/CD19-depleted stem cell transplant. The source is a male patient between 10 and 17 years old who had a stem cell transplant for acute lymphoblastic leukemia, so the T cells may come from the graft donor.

The CDR3 DNA is TGCGCCAGCAGTCCAGGCCTGGGTACGCAGTATTTT. Translation: CASSPGLGTQYF. The chain is built from TRBV5-1 and TRBJ2-3; D ambiguous. This CDR3 is built from 12 residues. Trimming removed 5 bases from V and 8 bases from J, with 12 bases in between. Germline values: CDR1 SGHRS, CDR2 YFSETQ.